This T cell receptor beta chain was obtained from a study of T cell repertoires in cytomegalovirus infection. For the study at large: Both CMV infection and a matching HLA type were indicated by public TCR beta signatures. Study observations and caveats: People with CMV and the relevant HLA were identified by cumulative public TCR beta family frequency.

A word on this clonotype: Its antigen is unidentified.

CDR3 length: 15 residues. Trimming at V came to 6 bases and at J to 2 bases, leaving 8 bases not matched to a gene. TCRdb reprocessed the reads via MiXCR and lists one record per CDR3 protein. Of 150,000 to 200,000 distinct CDR3 sequences listed, about 20% are singletons. This sequence joins TRBV12-3 or TRBV12-4 and TRBJ2-7, with 9 bases identical to TRBD1. The sample consisted of PBMCs. The TCR comes from a human donor in good health (CMV status not recorded). Some clones in this sample may be carry-over from other donors' samples. CDR3 coding DNA: TGTGCCAGCAGACGGACAGGGGATCCGCCCTACGAGCAGTACTTC. This encodes CASRRTGDPPYEQYF.